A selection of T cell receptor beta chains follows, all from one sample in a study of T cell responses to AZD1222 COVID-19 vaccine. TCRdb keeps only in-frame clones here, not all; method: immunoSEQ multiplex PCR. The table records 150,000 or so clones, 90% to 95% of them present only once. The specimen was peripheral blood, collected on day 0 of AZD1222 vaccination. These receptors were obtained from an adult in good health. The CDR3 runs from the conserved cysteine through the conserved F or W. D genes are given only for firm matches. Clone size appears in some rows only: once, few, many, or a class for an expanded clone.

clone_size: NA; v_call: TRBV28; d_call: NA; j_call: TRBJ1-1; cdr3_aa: CASSLTLGRHAFF; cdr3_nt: TGTGCCAGCAGTTTAACGCTTGGGCGGCACGCTTTCTTT
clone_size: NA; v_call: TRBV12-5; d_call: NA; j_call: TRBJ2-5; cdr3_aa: CASGSWETQYF; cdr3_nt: TGTGCTAGCGGGAGTTGGGAGACCCAGTACTTC
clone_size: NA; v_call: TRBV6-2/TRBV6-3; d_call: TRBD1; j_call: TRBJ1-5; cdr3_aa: CASSPDRGQPDSNQPQHF; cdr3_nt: TGTGCCAGCAGCCCGGACAGGGGGCAACCAGATAGCAATCAGCCCCAGCATTTT
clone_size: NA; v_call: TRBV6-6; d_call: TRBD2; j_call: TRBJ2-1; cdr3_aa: CASSGTSAYNEQFF; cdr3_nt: TGTGCCAGCAGCGGGACTAGCGCCTACAATGAGCAGTTCTTC
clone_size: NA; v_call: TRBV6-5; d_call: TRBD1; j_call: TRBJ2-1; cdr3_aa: CASSSGQGAGEQFF; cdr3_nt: TGTGCCAGCAGTTCTGGACAGGGGGCTGGTGAGCAGTTCTTC
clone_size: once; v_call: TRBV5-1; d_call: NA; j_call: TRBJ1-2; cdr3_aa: CASSLDTNYGYTF; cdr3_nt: TGCGCCAGCAGCTTGGACACTAACTATGGCTACACCTTC
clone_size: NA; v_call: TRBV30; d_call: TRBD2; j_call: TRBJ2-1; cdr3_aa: CAWSGLAEVNNEQFF; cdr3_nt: TGTGCCTGGAGTGGGCTAGCGGAGGTTAACAATGAGCAGTTCTTC
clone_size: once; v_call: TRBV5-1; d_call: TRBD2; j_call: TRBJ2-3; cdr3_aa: CASSLRLAVTDTQYF; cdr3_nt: TGCGCCAGCAGCTTGCGCCTAGCGGTTACAGATACGCAGTATTTT
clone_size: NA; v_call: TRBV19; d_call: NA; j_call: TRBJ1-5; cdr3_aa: CASSIRSNGGYSNQPQHF; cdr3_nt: TGTGCCAGTAGTATAAGGAGCAACGGTGGGTATAGCAATCAGCCCCAGCATTTT
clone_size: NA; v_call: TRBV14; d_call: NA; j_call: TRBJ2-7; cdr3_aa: CASTHSGKIRVKTHGQYF; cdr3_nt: TGTGCCAGCACCCATTCAGGAAAGATAAGGGTGAAGACTCATGGGCAGTACTTC
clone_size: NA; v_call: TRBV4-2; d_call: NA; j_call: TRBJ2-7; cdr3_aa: CASSQETPRAAHYEQYF; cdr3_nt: TGTGCCAGCAGCCAAGAAACCCCCAGGGCAGCCCACTACGAGCAGTACTTC
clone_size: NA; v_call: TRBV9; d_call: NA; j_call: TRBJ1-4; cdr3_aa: CASSVEAGADEKLFF; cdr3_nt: TGTGCCAGCAGCGTAGAGGCAGGGGCGGATGAAAAACTGTTTTTT
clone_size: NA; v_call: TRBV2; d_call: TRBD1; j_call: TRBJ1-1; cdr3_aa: CASSIQGQGSSEAFF; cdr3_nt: TGTGCCAGCAGCATACAAGGACAGGGGTCGAGTGAAGCTTTCTTT
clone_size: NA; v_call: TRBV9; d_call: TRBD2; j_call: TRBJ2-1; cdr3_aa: CASGRENQPNEQFF; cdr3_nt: TGTGCCAGCGGGAGGGAAAATCAACCCAATGAGCAGTTCTTC
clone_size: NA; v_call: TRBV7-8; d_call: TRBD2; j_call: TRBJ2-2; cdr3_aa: CASSSPRLAGPTGELFF; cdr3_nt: TGTGCCAGCAGCTCCCCTCGACTAGCGGGACCCACCGGGGAGCTGTTTTTT
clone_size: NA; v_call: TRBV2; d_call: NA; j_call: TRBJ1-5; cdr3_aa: CASNYVGAGQPQHF; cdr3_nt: TGTGCCAGCAACTACGTGGGGGCCGGACAGCCCCAGCATTTT
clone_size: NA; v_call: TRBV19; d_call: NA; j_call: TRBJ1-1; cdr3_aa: CASSMIGMSTEAFF; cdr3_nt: TGTGCCAGTAGTATGATCGGGATGAGCACTGAAGCTTTCTTT
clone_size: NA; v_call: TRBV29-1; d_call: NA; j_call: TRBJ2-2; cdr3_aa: CSVSRPNTGELFF; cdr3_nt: TGCAGCGTTTCCAGGCCAAACACCGGGGAGCTGTTTTTT
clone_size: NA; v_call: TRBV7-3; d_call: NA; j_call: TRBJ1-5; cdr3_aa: CASSRQGGQPQHF; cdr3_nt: TGTGCCAGCAGCCGTCAAGGGGGTCAGCCCCAGCATTTT
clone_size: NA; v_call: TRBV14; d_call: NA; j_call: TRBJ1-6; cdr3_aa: CASSQEEGRRSPLHF; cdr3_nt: TGTGCCAGCAGCCAAGAAGAGGGGAGGCGGTCACCCCTCCACTTT
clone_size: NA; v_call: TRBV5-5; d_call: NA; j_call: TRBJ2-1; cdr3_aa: CASTYGGNEQFF; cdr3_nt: TGTGCCAGCACCTACGGTGGGAATGAGCAGTTCTTC
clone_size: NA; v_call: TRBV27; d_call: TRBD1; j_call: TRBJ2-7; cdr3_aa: CASSWTGGLEQYF; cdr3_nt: TGTGCCAGCAGTTGGACAGGGGGCCTCGAGCAGTACTTC
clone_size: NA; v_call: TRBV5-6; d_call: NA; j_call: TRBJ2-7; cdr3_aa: CASSLIGVYEQYF; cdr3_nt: TGTGCCAGCAGCTTGATAGGGGTCTACGAGCAGTACTTC
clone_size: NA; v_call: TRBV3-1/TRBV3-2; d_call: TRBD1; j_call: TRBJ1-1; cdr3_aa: CASSQDPVGTGGNTEAFF; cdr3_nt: TGTGCCAGCAGCCAAGACCCCGTTGGGACAGGGGGGAACACTGAAGCTTTCTTT
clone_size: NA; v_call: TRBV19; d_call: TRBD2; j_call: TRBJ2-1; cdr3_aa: CASRSAGVSNEQFF; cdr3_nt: TGTGCCAGTAGGTCGGCGGGAGTCAGTAATGAGCAGTTCTTC
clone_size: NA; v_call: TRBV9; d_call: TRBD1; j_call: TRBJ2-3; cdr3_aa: CASSGGQAGGTDTQYF; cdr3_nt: TGTGCCAGCAGCGGGGGACAGGCAGGGGGCACAGATACGCAGTATTTT
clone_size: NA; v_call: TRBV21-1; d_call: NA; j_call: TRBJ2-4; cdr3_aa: CASSKGGLTTVAKNIQYF; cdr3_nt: TGTGCCAGCAGCAAAGGGGGACTCACTACCGTAGCCAAAAACATTCAGTACTTC
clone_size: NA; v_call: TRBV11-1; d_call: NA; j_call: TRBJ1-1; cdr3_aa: CASSFRPDRSTEAFF; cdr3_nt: TGTGCCAGCAGTTTTCGACCGGACCGGAGCACTGAAGCTTTCTTT
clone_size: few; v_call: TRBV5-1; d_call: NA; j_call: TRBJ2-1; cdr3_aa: CASSLPNNEQFF; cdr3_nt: TGCGCCAGCAGCTTGCCGAACAATGAGCAGTTCTTC
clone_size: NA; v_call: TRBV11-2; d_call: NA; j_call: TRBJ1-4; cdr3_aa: CASSSRRTNEKLFF; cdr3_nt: TGTGCCAGCAGCTCCCGGAGGACTAATGAAAAACTGTTTTTT
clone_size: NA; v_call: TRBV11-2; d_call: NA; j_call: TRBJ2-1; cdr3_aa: CASSSLVSGNEQFF; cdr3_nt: TGTGCCAGCAGCTCACTTGTTAGCGGCAATGAGCAGTTCTTC
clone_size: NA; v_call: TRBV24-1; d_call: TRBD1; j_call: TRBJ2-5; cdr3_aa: CATSDKLAGGEETQYF; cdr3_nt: TGTGCCACCAGTGATAAACTCGCAGGGGGCGAAGAGACCCAGTACTTC
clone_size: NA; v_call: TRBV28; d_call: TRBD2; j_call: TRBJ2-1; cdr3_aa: CASGREGRGEQFF; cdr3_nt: TGTGCCAGTGGCCGGGAGGGGCGCGGTGAGCAGTTCTTC
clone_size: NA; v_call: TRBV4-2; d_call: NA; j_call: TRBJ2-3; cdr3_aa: CASSAVGQSPDTQYF; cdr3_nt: TGTGCCAGCAGTGCGGTGGGTCAATCCCCAGATACGCAGTATTTT
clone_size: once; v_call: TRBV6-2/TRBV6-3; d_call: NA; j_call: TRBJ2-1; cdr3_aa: CASSYSDWVDEQFF; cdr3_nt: TGTGCCAGCAGTTACTCCGATTGGGTCGATGAGCAGTTCTTC
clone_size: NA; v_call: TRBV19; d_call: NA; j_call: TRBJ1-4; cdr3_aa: CASSIWSNEKLFF; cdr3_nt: TGTGCCAGTAGTATTTGGTCTAATGAAAAACTGTTTTTT
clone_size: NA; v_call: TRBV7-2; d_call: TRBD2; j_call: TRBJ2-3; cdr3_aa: CASSFGVAGGSTDTQYF; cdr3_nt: TGTGCCAGCAGCTTCGGGGTAGCGGGAGGGAGCACAGATACGCAGTATTTT
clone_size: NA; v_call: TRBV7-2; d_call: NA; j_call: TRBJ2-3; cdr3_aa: CASSLQSQATDTQYF; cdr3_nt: TGTGCCAGCAGCTTACAGTCACAGGCCACAGATACGCAGTATTTT
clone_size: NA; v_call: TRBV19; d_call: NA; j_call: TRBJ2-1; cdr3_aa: CASSISSRVVVGPQFF; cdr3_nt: TGTGCCAGTAGTATCTCAAGCAGGGTCGTTGTAGGGCCGCAGTTCTTC
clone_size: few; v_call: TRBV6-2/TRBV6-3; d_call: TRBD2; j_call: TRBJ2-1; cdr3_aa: CASSWDLAGEQFF; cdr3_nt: TGTGCCAGCAGTTGGGATTTAGCGGGAGAGCAGTTCTTC
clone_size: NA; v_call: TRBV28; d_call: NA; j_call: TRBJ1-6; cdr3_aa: CASSRDGDSPLHF; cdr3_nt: TGTGCCAGCAGCAGGGACGGAGATTCACCCCTCCACTTT
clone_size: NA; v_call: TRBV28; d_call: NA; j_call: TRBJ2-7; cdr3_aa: CASTPRGTVAYEQYF; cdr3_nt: TGTGCCAGCACCCCCCGGGGGACAGTTGCCTACGAGCAGTACTTC
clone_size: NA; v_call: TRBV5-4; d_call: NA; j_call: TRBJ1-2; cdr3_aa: CASSLNQGFGGYTF; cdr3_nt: TGTGCCAGCAGCTTAAACCAGGGATTCGGTGGCTACACCTTC
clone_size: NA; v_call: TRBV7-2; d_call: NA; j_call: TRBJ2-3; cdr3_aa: CASSPGAYSTDTQYF; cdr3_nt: TGTGCCAGCAGCCCTGGCGCGTATAGCACAGATACGCAGTATTTT
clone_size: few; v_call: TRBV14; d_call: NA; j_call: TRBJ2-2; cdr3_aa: CASSQNLGTGELFF; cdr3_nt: TGTGCCAGCAGCCAAAACCTCGGCACCGGGGAGCTGTTTTTT
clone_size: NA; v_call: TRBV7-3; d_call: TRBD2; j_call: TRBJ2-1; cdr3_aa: CASSLGTSGYNEQFF; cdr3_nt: TGTGCCAGCAGCTTAGGGACTAGCGGTTACAATGAGCAGTTCTTC
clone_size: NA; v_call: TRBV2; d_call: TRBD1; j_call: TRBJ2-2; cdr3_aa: CASKTGQGSTGELFF; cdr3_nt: TGTGCCAGCAAGACGGGACAGGGGAGCACCGGGGAGCTGTTTTTT
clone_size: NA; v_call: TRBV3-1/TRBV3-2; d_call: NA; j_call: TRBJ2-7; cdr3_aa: CASSQVLPGQGIHEQYF; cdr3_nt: TGTGCCAGCAGCCAAGTACTACCGGGACAAGGGATCCACGAGCAGTACTTC
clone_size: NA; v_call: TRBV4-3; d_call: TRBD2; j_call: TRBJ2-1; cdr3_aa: CASSPGLASPDEQFF; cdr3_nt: TGCGCCAGCAGCCCGGGACTAGCCTCCCCGGATGAGCAGTTCTTC
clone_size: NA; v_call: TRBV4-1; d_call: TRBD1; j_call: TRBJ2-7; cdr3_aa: CASSPRSGQGAYEQYF; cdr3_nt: TGCGCCAGCAGCCCCCGTTCGGGACAGGGGGCTTACGAGCAGTACTTC
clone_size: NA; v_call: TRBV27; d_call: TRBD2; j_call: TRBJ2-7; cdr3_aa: CASSLAGGPYEQYF; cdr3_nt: TGTGCCAGCAGTCTAGCGGGAGGACCCTACGAGCAGTACTTC
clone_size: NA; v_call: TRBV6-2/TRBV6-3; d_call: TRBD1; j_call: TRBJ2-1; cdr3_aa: CASSIRQGEQFF; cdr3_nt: TGTGCCAGCAGTATCAGACAGGGTGAGCAGTTCTTC
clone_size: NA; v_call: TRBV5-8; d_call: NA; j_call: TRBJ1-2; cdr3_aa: CASSFRYSYGYTF; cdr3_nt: TGTGCCAGCAGCTTTAGGTACAGCTATGGCTACACCTTC
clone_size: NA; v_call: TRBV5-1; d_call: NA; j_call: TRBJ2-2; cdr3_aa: CASSLDPTGELFF; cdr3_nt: TGCGCCAGCAGCTTGGACCCCACCGGGGAGCTGTTTTTT
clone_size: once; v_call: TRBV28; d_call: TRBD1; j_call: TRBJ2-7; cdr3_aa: CASNERTGVSYEQYF; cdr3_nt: TGTGCCAGCAATGAAAGGACAGGGGTATCCTACGAGCAGTACTTC